The present TCR beta chain was sequenced within a study of tumor and adjacent non-tumor tissue in lung cancer. The template was RNA from unsorted bulk tissue. The normal lung tissue was taken more than 3 cm from the tumor edge. The library came from three nested PCR rounds adapted from ARM-PCR protocols. TCRdb fed the multiplex PCR reads into MiXCR, producing one record per CDR3 protein. The sample includes over 40,000 distinct CDR3 sequences, roughly two thirds seen only once; the top ten take around 20%. The ends were cut back, 2 bases at V and 6 bases at J, with 20 bases in the middle. CDR3 length equals 16 residues. Germline-derived CDR1 and CDR2 are MNHEY and SVGEGT.

The TCR sequence derives from a woman between 40 and 55 years old with non-small cell lung cancer. Source material: distant non-tumor lung tissue. The chain links TRBV6-2 or TRBV6-3 to TRBJ2-7; D remains unclear. The CDR3 is CASSYPAAHVLCEQYF. CDR3 in DNA: TGTGCCAGCAGTTACCCGGCCGCTCACGTTCTCTGCGAGCAGTACTTC.